The 14 T cell receptor beta chains listed next were all sequenced from one sample in a study of CD8+ T cells in alopecia areata. The treatment was: oral pan-JAK inhibitor, 5-10 mg twice daily. The sequencing template was cDNA reverse transcribed from extracted RNA. Measured with immunoSEQ multiplex PCR; TCRdb has only the in-frame clones, and not every one. The data hold under 350,000 clones, with nearly 60% observed a single time. The input for sequencing was CD4+ T cells sorted from blood, taken at week 24, from a patient treated with tofacitinib. The receptors derive from a human donor with alopecia areata.

This rearrangement joins TRBV19 to TRBJ1-2; D is unresolved. There are 13 residues in the CDR3. V was clipped by 4 bases and J by 9 bases, with 15 bases between them. CDR1 is LNHDA, CDR2 SQIVND, per germline (reference sequence). CDR3 region: CASSTVESGSYTF. The CDR3 DNA reads TGTGCCAGTAGTACGGTGGAGTCGGGGAGCTACACCTTC. Full variable domain (outside the CDR3, taken from reference TRBV19 and TRBJ1-2): DGGITQSPKYLFRKEGQNVTLSCEQNLNHDAMYWYRQDPGQGLRLIYYSQIVNDFQKGDIAEGYSVSREKKESFPLTVTSAQKNPTAFYLCASSTVESGSYTFGSGTRLTVV.

This clone was seen once. This chain joins TRBV4-1 and TRBJ1-2; D uncertain. This CDR3 is 14 amino acids long. Germline lookup yields CDR1 MGHRA and CDR2 YSYEKL. V was clipped by 2 bases and J by 2 bases, with 9 bases between them. Here the CDR3 DNA reads TGCGCCAGCAGCCAACCTTCAGAGAACTATGGCTACACCTTC. Its translation is CASSQPSENYGYTF.

This clone was observed a handful of times. The chain uses TRBV7-2 and TRBJ1-6; D might be TRBD1 (6 bases). Per the germline V gene, CDR1 is SGHTA and CDR2 is FQGNSA. The ends were cut back, 4 bases at V and 9 bases at J, with 13 bases in the middle. The CDR3 runs to 14 residues. The CDR3: CASSSTGGSSPLHF. CDR3 nucleotides: TGTGCCAGCAGCTCGACAGGCGGGAGTTCACCCCTCCACTTT. The variable domain in full, completed from reference TRBV7-2 and TRBJ1-6, reads GAGVSQSPSNKVTEKGKDVELRCDPISGHTALYWYRQSLGQGLEFLIYFQGNSAPDKSGLPSDRFSAERTGGSVSTLTIQRTQQEDSAVYLCASSSTGGSSPLHFGNGTRLTVT.

Concerning this clone itself: Since the CDR3 does not end with the conserved phenylalanine or tryptophan, this likely comes from a read error. The chain carries TRBV25-1 and TRBJ1-1; D may be TRBD1 (6 bases). The ends were cut back, 1 base at V and 8 bases at J, with 11 bases in the middle. Germline CDR1 and CDR2: MGHDK and SYGVNS. The length of the CDR3 is 13 residues. The CDR3 loop is CASSESGRGEAFL. In DNA, the CDR3 is TGTGCCAGCAGTGAATCGGGCAGGGGAGAAGCTTTCCTT.

The chain is built from TRBV30 and TRBJ2-5; maybe TRBD2 (6 bases). The germline V gene has CDR1 GTSNPN and CDR2 SVGIG (reference sequence). The CDR3 loop spans 14 amino acids. Deletions cut 2 bases from V and 1 base from J, with 11 bases between. In nucleotides, the CDR3 is TGTGCCTGGAGTTACCTGGGAGGCCAAGAGACCCAGTACTTC. This translates into CAWSYLGGQETQYF.

This clone showed up just a few times. This chain connects TRBV15 to TRBJ2-6; D may be TRBD2 (5 bases). Trimming left V 3 bases short and J 0 bases short, with 18 bases between. This CDR3 contains 19 residues. CDR1 and CDR2 (germline): LNHNV, YYDKDF (reference sequence). The CDR3 is CATSRDWTDALSGANVLTF. The CDR3 coding sequence is TGTGCCACCAGCAGGGATTGGACTGATGCACTCTCTGGGGCCAACGTCCTGACTTTC.

The genes are TRBV5-1 and TRBJ1-2; possible D gene TRBD1, 6 bases. The CDR3 runs 14 residues. Deletions cut 4 bases from V and 2 bases from J, with 12 bases between. CDR1 and CDR2 from the germline V gene are SGHRS and YFSETQ. This CDR3 is CASSHGQSNYGYTF. As DNA, the CDR3 is TGCGCCAGCAGCCACGGACAGTCCAACTATGGCTACACCTTC.

Only a few counts were recorded for this clone. This rearrangement joins TRBV7-2 to TRBJ1-3; unclear D gene. The CDR3 has 15 amino acids. V shed 0 bases and J shed 4 bases, with 10 bases lying between them. The germline V gene encodes CDR1 SGHTA and CDR2 FQGNSA. The CDR3 DNA reads TGTGCCAGCAGCTTAGCGATGGGCATCGGAAACACCATATATTTT. Translated: CASSLAMGIGNTIYF.

This clone was seen only a few times. This chain joins TRBV11-2 and TRBJ1-6; a possible D gene is TRBD1 (5 bases). Trimming removed 0 bases at V and 10 bases at J, with 16 bases between. The germline V gene has CDR1 SGHAT and CDR2 FQNNGV. The CDR3 runs to 16 residues. The CDR3 region is CASSLDRGREGSPLHF. The CDR3 coding sequence is TGTGCCAGCAGCTTAGATCGAGGCAGGGAGGGATCACCCCTCCACTTT.

The V and J genes are TRBV5-4 and TRBJ1-1; possibly TRBD1 for D (5 bases). CDR3 length: 15 amino acids. Trimming pared 4 bases from V and 2 bases from J, leaving 15 bases between. The V gene's germline CDR1 is SGHNT and CDR2 YYREEE (reference sequence). CDR3 DNA sequence: TGTGCCAGCAGCCCCCAACGACAGATTAACACTGAAGCTTTCTTT. Amino acid sequence: CASSPQRQINTEAFF.

The chain is built from TRBV28 and TRBJ2-1; D might be TRBD1 (6 bases). The CDR3 is 13 amino acids. With 8 bases removed from V and 5 bases from J, the gap between germline ends came to 13 bases. Germline assignment: CDR1 MDHEN and CDR2 SYDVKM. DNA of the CDR3: TGTGCCAGCTCCGGGACATACAACAATGAGCAGTTCTTC. Translated: CASSGTYNNEQFF.

Many counts were recorded for this clone. The chain employs TRBV19 and TRBJ2-1, with a possible D match to TRBD1 (5 bases). Germline V gives CDR1 LNHDA, CDR2 SQIVND (reference sequence). V lost 0 bases and J 7 bases, leaving 13 bases between the germline ends. This CDR3 comprises 15 residues. The CDR3 is CASSIDHRFGNEQFF. Here the CDR3 DNA reads TGTGCCAGTAGTATAGATCACAGGTTTGGAAATGAGCAGTTCTTC.

J is TRBJ2-5 and V is TRBV25-1; 8 bases agree with TRBD1. The CDR3 is 15 residues long. The V segment lost 4 bases and the J segment 2 bases; nucleotides outside the gene matches: 6. Germline V gives CDR1 MGHDK, CDR2 SYGVNS. CDR3 in DNA: TGTGCCAGCAGTGCTGGACAGGGTTGGCAAGAGACCCAGTACTTC. It specifies CASSAGQGWQETQYF.

This chain links TRBV15 with TRBJ2-2; no reliable D call. The CDR3 is made up of 15 amino acids. CDR1 and CDR2 from the germline V gene are LNHNV and YYDKDF (reference sequence). Trimming shortened V by 2 bases and J by 0 bases, and 7 bases separated the two germline ends. DNA for the CDR3: TGTGCCACCAGCAGAAGTTTCGCGAACACCGGGGAGCTGTTTTTT. Encoded protein: CATSRSFANTGELFF. The variable domain in full, completed from reference TRBV15 and TRBJ2-2, reads DAMVIQNPRYQVTQFGKPVTLSCSQTLNHNVMYWYQQKSSQAPKLLFHYYDKDFNNEADTPDNFQSRRPNTSFCFLDIRSPGLGDTAMYLCATSRSFANTGELFFGEGSRLTVL.